This passage covers 11 T cell receptor beta chains from one sample sequenced in a study of blood T cell repertoires in COVID-19. Measured with immunoSEQ multiplex PCR; TCRdb has only the in-frame clones, and not every one. The table has 130,000 to 150,000 clones, approximately 92% seen once. Sequencing used peripheral blood. The receptors here all came from a woman in her sixties or seventies with active COVID-19.

The chain links TRBV4-2 to TRBJ2-5, with 11 positions matching TRBD2. CDR3 length: 15 residues. Germline CDR1 LGHNA, CDR2 YNFKEQ. J gave up 3 bases and V 4 bases, and 4 bases lay outside the gene matches. CDR3 in amino acids: CASSPGTSGKETQYF. The CDR3 DNA follows: TGTGCCAGCAGCCCGGGGACTAGCGGAAAAGAGACCCAGTACTTC.

V is TRBV7-8 and J is TRBJ2-2; a possible D gene is TRBD2 (6 bases). There are 13 residues in the CDR3. V lost 1 base and J lost 6, with 6 bases in between. Germline V gene data show CDR1 as SGHVS and CDR2 as FQNEAQ. The CDR3 is CASSLGGAGELFF. The CDR3 coding sequence is TGTGCCAGCAGCTTAGGGGGGGCCGGGGAGCTGTTTTTT. The variable domain in full, completed from reference TRBV7-8 and TRBJ2-2, reads GAGVSQSPRYKVAKRGQDVALRCDPISGHVSLFWYQQALGQGPEFLTYFQNEAQLDKSGLPSDRFFAERPEGSVSTLKIQRTQQEDSAVYLCASSLGGAGELFFGEGSRLTVL.

The chain combines TRBV5-1 with TRBJ2-1; 9 bases match TRBD2. Trimming removed 4 bases from V and 3 bases from J; junction bases left unmatched: 5. The CDR3 sequence is 15 residues long. Looked up from germline, CDR1 is SGHRS and CDR2 is YFSETQ. In nucleotides, the CDR3 is TGCGCCAGCAGCGGTTTAGCGGGGGACTACAATGAGCAGTTCTTC. This translates into CASSGLAGDYNEQFF.

In this sample, this clone turned up a few times. This sequence joins TRBV9 and TRBJ1-2; D possibly corresponds to TRBD1 (5 bases). Per the germline V gene, CDR1 is SGDLS and CDR2 is YYNGEE. This CDR3 has 14 amino acids. Trimming shortened V by 0 bases and J by 3 bases, and 9 bases separated the two germline ends. In nucleotides, the CDR3 is TGTGCCAGCAGCGTAGGGGCGGGGGACTATGGCTACACCTTC. Translated: CASSVGAGDYGYTF.

The V call is TRBV7-8, the J call TRBJ2-7; maybe TRBD1 (6 bases). The CDR3 contains 14 residues. Germline CDR1 and CDR2: SGHVS and FQNEAQ. V was pared by 5 bases and J by 3 bases, with 14 bases between. Here the CDR3 reads CASSQDRGHYEQYF. In DNA, the CDR3 is TGTGCCAGCAGCCAAGATCGGGGACACTACGAGCAGTACTTC.

The chain has TRBV25-1 and TRBJ1-1, with TRBD1 matching over 7 bases. Germline trimming cut 9 bases from V and 1 base from J; bases unmatched to any gene: 8. The CDR3 runs to 14 residues. Germline CDR1 is MGHDK and CDR2 is SYGVNS. The CDR3 sequence: CASCDQGGNTEAFF. The CDR3 region has the DNA TGTGCCAGTTGTGACCAGGGGGGGAACACTGAAGCTTTCTTT.

This clone has a single count. CDR3 sequence reads: CASSGDPRGTQYF. CDR3 in DNA: TGTGCCAGCAGTGGTGACCCTAGGGGTACGCAGTATTTT. This rearrangement joins TRBV27 to TRBJ2-3; D possibly corresponds to TRBD1 (5 bases). V was trimmed by 5 bases and J by 8 bases, leaving 14 bases between them. Germline values: CDR1 MNHEY, CDR2 SMNVEV (reference sequence). The CDR3 is 13 amino acids.

About this clone itself: This sample includes further DNA sequences coding for the same CDR3. This sequence joins TRBV10-3 and TRBJ1-5; 7 nucleotides agree with TRBD1. J was trimmed by 3 bases and V by 5 bases; bases with no gene match: 1. Germline V lookup: CDR1 ENHRY, CDR2 SYGVKD. There are 13 residues in the CDR3. The CDR3 nucleotides read TGTGCCATCAGTACAGGGGACAATCAGCCCCAGCATTTT. Protein: CAISTGDNQPQHF.

J is TRBJ2-3 and V is TRBV28; TRBD2 matches at 12 bases. With V trimmed by 6 bases and J by 4 bases, 5 bases remained unmatched. Germline V gene sequence: CDR1 MDHEN, CDR2 SYDVKM. The CDR3 length is 15 residues. Written as DNA, the CDR3 is TGTGCCAGCAGACCTAGCGGGAGGGCCTCAGATACGCAGTATTTT. Translation: CASRPSGRASDTQYF.

The V call is TRBV6-5, the J call TRBJ1-2; 10 bases are shared with TRBD1. After removal of 6 bases from V and 6 bases from J, the junction contained 10 bases not matched to a gene. Germline CDR1 is MNHEY and CDR2 is SVGAGI. The CDR3 spans 15 residues. The CDR3 region is CASRTGQGLHDGYTF. CDR3 nucleotides: TGTGCCAGCAGAACGGGACAGGGGCTTCACGATGGCTACACCTTC.

V gene TRBV27 combines with J gene TRBJ2-1, with D tentatively TRBD1 (6 bases). The CDR3 has 14 residues. Germline lookup yields CDR1 MNHEY and CDR2 SMNVEV (reference sequence). The V gene lost 5 bases and the J gene lost 4 bases, with 12 bases spanning the gap. In DNA, the CDR3 is TGTGCCAGCAGTATCGGGACACCTTACAATGAGCAGTTCTTC. Encoded protein: CASSIGTPYNEQFF.